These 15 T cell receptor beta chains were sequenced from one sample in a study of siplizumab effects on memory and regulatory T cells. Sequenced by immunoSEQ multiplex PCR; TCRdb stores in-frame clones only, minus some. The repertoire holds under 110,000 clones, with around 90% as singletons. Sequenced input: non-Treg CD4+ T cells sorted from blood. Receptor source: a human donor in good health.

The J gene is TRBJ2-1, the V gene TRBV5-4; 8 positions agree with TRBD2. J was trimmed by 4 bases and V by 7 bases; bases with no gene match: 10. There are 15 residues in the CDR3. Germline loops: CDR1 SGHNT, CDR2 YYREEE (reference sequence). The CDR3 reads CASHPGLANYNEQFF. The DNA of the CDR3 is TGTGCCAGCCACCCTGGACTAGCAAATTACAATGAGCAGTTCTTC. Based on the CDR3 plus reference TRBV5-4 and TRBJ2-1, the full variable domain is ETGVTQSPTHLIKTRGQQVTLRCSSQSGHNTVSWYQQALGQGPQFIFQYYREEENGRGNFPPRFSGLQFPNYSSELNVNALELDDSALYLCASHPGLANYNEQFFGPGTRLTVL.

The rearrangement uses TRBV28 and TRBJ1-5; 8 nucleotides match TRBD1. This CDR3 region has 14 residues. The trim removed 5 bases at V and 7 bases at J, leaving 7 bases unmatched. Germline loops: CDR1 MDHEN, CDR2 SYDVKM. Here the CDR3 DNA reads TGTGCCAGCAGTCCCCAGGGGGCCGGGCAGCCCCAGCATTTT. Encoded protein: CASSPQGAGQPQHF.

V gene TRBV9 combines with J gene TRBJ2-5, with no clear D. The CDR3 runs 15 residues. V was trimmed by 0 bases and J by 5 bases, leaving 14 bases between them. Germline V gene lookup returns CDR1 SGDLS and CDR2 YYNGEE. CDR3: CASSVEGAIGETQYF. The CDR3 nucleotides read TGTGCCAGCAGCGTAGAGGGCGCCATAGGGGAGACCCAGTACTTC. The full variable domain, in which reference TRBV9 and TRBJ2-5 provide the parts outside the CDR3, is DSGVTQTPKHLITATGQRVTLRCSPRSGDLSVYWYQQSLDQGLQFLIQYYNGEERAKGNILERFSAQQFPDLHSELNLSSLELGDSALYFCASSVEGAIGETQYFGPGTRLLVL.

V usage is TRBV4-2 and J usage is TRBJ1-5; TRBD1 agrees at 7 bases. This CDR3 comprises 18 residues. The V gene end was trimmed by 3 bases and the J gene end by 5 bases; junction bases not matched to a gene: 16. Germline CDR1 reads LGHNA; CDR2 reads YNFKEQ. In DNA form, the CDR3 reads TGTGCCAGCAGCCAGCTTCCCGGACAGGCGGAGGACGATCAGCCCCAGCATTTT. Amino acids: CASSQLPGQAEDDQPQHF.

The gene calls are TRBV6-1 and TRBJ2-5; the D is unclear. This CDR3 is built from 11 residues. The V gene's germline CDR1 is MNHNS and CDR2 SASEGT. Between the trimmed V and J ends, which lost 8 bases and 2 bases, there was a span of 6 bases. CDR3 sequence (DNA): TGTGCCAGCCGCCGGCAAGAGACCCAGTACTTC. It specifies CASRRQETQYF.

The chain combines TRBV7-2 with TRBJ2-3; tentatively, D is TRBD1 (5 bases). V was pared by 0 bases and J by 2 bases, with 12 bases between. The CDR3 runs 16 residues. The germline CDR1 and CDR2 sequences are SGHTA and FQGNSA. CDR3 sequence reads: CASSLAFGRDTDTQYF. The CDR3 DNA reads TGTGCCAGCAGCTTAGCTTTTGGCAGGGACACAGATACGCAGTATTTT.

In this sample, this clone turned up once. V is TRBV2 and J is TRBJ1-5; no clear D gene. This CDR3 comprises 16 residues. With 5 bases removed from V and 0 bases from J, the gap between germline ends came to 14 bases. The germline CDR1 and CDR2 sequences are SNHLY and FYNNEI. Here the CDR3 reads CASSRTDINSNQPQHF. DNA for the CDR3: TGTGCCAGCAGTCGGACCGATATTAATAGCAATCAGCCCCAGCATTTT.

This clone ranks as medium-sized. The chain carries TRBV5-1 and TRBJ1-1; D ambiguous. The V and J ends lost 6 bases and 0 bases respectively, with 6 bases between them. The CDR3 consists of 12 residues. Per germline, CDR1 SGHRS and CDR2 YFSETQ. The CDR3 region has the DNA TGCGCCAGCAAGGGAGTGAACACTGAAGCTTTCTTT. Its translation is CASKGVNTEAFF.

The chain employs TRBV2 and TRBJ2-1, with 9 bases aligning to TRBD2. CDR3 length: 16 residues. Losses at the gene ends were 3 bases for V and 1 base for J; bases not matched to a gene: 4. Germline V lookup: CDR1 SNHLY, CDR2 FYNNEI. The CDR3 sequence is CASSDSTSGSYNEQFF. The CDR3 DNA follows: TGTGCCAGCAGTGATTCGACTAGCGGATCCTACAATGAGCAGTTCTTC. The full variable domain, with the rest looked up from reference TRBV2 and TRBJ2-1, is EPEVTQTPSHQVTQMGQEVILRCVPISNHLYFYWYRQILGQKVEFLVSFYNNEISEKSEIFDDQFSVERPDGSNFTLKIRSTKLEDSAMYFCASSDSTSGSYNEQFFGPGTRLTVL.

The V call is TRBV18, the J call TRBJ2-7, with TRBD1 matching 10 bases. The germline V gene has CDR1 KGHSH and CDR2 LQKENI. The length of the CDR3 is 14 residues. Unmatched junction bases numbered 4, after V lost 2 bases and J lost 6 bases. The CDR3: CASSPGTGVGEQYF. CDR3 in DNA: TGTGCCAGCTCACCAGGGACAGGGGTTGGCGAGCAGTACTTC.

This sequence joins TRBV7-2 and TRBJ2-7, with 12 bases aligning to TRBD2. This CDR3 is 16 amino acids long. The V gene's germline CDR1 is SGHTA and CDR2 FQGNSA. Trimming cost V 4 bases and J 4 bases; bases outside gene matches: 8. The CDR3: CASSSYRTSGIYEQYF. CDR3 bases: TGTGCCAGCAGCTCCTACCGGACTAGCGGGATTTACGAGCAGTACTTC. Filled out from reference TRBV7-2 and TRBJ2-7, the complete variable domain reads GAGVSQSPSNKVTEKGKDVELRCDPISGHTALYWYRQSLGQGLEFLIYFQGNSAPDKSGLPSDRFSAERTGGSVSTLTIQRTQQEDSAVYLCASSSYRTSGIYEQYFGPGTRLTVT.

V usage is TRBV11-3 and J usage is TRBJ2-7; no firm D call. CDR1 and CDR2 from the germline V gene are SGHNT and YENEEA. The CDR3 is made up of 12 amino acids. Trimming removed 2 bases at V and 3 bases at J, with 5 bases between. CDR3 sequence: CASSLTRYEQYF. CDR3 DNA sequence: TGTGCCAGCAGCTTAACGCGCTACGAGCAGTACTTC.

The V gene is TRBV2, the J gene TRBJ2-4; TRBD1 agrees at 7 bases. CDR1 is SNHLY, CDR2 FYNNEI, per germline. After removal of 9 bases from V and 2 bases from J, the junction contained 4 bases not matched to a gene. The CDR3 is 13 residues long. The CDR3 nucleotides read TGTGCCAGTTGGGACAGAACCAAAAACATTCAGTACTTC. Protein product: CASWDRTKNIQYF.

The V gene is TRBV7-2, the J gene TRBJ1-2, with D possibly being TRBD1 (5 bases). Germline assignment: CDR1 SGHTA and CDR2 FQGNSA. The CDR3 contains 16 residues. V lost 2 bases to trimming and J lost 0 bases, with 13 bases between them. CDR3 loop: CASSLMAGTTNYGYTF. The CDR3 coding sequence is TGTGCCAGCAGCTTAATGGCAGGGACCACTAACTATGGCTACACCTTC.

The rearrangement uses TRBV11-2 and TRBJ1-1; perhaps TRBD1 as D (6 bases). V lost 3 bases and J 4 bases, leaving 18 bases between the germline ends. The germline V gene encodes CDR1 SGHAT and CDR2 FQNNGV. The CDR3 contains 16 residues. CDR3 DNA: TGTGCCAGCAGCTTTGTTGGCGGCAGGGGCGGCACTGAAGCTTTCTTT. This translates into CASSFVGGRGGTEAFF.